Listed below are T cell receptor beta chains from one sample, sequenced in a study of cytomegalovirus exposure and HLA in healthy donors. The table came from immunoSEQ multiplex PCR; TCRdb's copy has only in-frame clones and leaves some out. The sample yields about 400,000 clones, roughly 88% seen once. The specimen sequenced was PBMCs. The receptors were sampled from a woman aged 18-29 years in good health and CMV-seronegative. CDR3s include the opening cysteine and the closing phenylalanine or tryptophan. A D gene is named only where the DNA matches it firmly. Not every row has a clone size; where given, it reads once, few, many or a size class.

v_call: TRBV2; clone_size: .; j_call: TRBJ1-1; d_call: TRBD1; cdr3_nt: TGTGCCAATCCGGGACAGGGCGGGACTGAAGCTTTCTTT; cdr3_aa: CANPGQGGTEAFF
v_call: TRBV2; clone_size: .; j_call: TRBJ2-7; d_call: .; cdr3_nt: TGTGCCAGCAGCGGCAGGGCCTCCTACGAGCAGTACTTC; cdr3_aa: CASSGRASYEQYF
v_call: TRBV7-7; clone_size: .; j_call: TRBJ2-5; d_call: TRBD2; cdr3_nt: TGTGCCAGCAGCCCCCAACCGGGAGGCAGCCAAGAGACCCAGTACTTC; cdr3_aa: CASSPQPGGSQETQYF
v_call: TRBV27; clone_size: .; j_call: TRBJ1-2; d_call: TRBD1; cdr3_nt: TGTGCCAGCAGTTTTTTTTCCGCCAGGGGGTCAAATAACTATGGCTACACCTTC; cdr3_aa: CASSFFSARGSNNYGYTF
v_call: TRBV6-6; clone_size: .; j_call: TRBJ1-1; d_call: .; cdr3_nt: TGTGCCAGCACTCAGGGGATGAACACTGAAGCTTTCTTT; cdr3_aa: CASTQGMNTEAFF
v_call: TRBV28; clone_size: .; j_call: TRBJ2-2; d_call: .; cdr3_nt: TGTGCCAGCAGTTTGAGGGCAGCCACGAACACCGGGGAGCTGTTTTTT; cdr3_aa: CASSLRAATNTGELFF
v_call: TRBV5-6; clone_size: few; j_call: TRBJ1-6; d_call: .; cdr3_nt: TGTGCCAGCAGCTTGGAGAGGGGAGGATCACCCCTCCACTTT; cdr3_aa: CASSLERGGSPLHF
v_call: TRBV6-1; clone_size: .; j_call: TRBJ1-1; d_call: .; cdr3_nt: TGTGCCAGCACCCGGAGTGCGAACACTGAAGCTTTCTTT; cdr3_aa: CASTRSANTEAFF
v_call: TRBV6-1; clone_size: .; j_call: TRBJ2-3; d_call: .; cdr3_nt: TGTGCCAGCAGTGAATTCGCAGGCCGCCTCACAGATACGCAGTATTTT; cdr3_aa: CASSEFAGRLTDTQYF
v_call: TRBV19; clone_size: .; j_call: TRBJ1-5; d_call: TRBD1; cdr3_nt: TGTGCCAGTAAGACAGGGATAGAGGTTAATAGCAATCAGCCCCAGCATTTT; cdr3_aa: CASKTGIEVNSNQPQHF
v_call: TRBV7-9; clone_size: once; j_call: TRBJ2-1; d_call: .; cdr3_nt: TGTGCCAGCAGCTTAAGCCTCCGACTGATCTACAATGAGCAGTTCTTC; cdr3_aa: CASSLSLRLIYNEQFF
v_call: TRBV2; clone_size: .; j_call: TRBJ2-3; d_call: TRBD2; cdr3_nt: TGTGCCAGCAGACTCGGGCTAGCGGGAGGGATGAGAGGCACAGATACGCAGTATTTT; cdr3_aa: CASRLGLAGGMRGTDTQYF
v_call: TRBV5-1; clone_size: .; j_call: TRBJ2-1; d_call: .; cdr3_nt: TGCGCCAGCAGCCGGGGGACTGCGGAATGGTACAATGAGCAGTTCTTC; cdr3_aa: CASSRGTAEWYNEQFF
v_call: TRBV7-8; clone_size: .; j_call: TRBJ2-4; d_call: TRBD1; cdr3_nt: TGTGCCAGCAGCCACCGGGACAGGGGGGACATTCAGTACTTC; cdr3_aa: CASSHRDRGDIQYF
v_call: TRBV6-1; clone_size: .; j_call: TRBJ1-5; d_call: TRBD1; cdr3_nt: TGTGCCAGCAGTGAAACGGGGGACAGGGCATTCAATCAGCCCCAGCATTTT; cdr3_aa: CASSETGDRAFNQPQHF
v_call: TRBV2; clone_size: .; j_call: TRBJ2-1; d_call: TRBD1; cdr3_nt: TGTGCCAGCAGCCTGACAGGGATAAAGGACAATGAGCAGTTCTTC; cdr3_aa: CASSLTGIKDNEQFF
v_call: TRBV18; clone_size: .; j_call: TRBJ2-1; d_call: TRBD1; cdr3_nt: TGTGCCAGCTCGCCACAGGGGTTAGGCTACTACAATGAGCAGTTCTTC; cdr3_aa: CASSPQGLGYYNEQFF
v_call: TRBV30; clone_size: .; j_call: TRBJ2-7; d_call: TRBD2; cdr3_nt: TGTGCCTGGACCTCCGGGACTACCTACGAGCAGTACTTC; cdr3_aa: CAWTSGTTYEQYF
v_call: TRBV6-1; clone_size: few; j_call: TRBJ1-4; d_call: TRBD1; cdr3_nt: TGTGCCAGCGGCGCTTTCAGGGGGCAAGGGGAAAAACTGTTTTTT; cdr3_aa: CASGAFRGQGEKLFF
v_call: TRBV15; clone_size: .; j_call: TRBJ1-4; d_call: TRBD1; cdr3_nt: TGTGCCACCAGCAGTGCGGAGACAGGGATTAATGAAAAACTGTTTTTT; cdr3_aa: CATSSAETGINEKLFF
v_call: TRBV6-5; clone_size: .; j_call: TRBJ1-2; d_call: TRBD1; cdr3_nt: TGTGCCAGCACCGCGACAGGGGGGGGAAATGGCTACACCTTC; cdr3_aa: CASTATGGGNGYTF
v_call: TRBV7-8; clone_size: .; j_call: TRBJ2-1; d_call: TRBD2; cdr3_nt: TGTGCCAGCAGCTCTATCTTGACTAGCGGGAAGCACAATGAGCAGTTCTTC; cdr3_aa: CASSSILTSGKHNEQFF
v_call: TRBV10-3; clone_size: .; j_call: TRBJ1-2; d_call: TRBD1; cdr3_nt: TGTGCCATCAGAATAGACAGGGGGCTTGCCTATGGCTACACCTTC; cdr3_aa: CAIRIDRGLAYGYTF
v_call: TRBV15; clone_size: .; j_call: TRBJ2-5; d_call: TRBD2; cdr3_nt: TGTGCCACCAGCAGGGCGGGGGGCGACGAGACCCAGTACTTC; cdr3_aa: CATSRAGGDETQYF
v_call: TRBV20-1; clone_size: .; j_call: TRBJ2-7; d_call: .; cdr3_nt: TGCAGTGCTACGGACTTGTACGAGCAGTACTTC; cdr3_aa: CSATDLYEQYF
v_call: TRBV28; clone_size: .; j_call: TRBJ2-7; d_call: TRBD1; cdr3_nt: TGTGCCAGCAGTAACCTGGGACAGGGAACCCACGAGCAGTACTTC; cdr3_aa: CASSNLGQGTHEQYF
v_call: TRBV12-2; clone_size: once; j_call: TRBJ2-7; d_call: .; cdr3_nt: TGTGCAAGTCGCTTAGCTGTATTGGGGACTACCAAAGGCGAGCAGTACTTC; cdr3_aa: CASRLAVLGTTKGEQYF
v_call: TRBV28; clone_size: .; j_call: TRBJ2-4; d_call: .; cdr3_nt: TGTGCCAGCCGTGGACAGATTAACATTCAGTACTTC; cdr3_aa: CASRGQINIQYF
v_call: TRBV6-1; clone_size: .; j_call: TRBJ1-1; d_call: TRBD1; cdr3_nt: TGTGCCAGCAGGGCGGACAGGGCGTGGGCTTTCTTT; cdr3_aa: CASRADRAWAFF
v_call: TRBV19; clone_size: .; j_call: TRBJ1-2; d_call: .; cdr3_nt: TGTGCCAGTAGTATACCCCGGCGCGGCTTCTATGGCTACACCTTC; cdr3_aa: CASSIPRRGFYGYTF
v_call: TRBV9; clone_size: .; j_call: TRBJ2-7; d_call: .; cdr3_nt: TGTGCCAGCAGCGTAGGAGGCTCCTACGAGCAGTACTTC; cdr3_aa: CASSVGGSYEQYF
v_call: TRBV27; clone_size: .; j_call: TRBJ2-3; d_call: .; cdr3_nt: TGTGCCAGCAGCTTTTTTAGCACAGATACGCAGTATTTT; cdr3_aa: CASSFFSTDTQYF
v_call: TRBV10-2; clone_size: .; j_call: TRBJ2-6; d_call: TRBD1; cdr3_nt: TGCGCCAGCGCCCGCCCGGGACAGGGGACCGGGGCCAACGTCCTGACTTTC; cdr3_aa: CASARPGQGTGANVLTF
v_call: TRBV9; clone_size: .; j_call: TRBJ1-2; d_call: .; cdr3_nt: TGTGCCAGCAGCGCAGGTCCGGGGGGGAACTATGGCTACACCTTC; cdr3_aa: CASSAGPGGNYGYTF
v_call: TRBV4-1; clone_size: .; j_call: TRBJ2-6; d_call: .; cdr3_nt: TGCGCCAGCAGCCAAGGGGCAGGGGTCGTCATTGGGGCCAACGTCCTGACTTTC; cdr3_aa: CASSQGAGVVIGANVLTF
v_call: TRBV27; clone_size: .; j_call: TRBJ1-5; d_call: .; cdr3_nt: TGTGCCAGCAGTGTCGACAGATCCAATCAGCCCCAGCATTTT; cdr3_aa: CASSVDRSNQPQHF
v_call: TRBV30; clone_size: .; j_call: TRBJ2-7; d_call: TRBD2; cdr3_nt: TGTGCCTGGAGTGTGGGCGGGAGCTCCTACGAGCAGTACTTC; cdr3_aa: CAWSVGGSSYEQYF
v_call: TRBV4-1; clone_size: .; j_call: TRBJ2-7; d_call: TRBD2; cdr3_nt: TGCGCCAGCAGCCAAGTACAAGCGACTAGCTTCTACGAGCAGTACTTC; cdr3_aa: CASSQVQATSFYEQYF
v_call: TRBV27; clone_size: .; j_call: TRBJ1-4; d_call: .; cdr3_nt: TGTGCCAGCAGTTTATGGCAGTCCTCGGGAGAAAAACTGTTTTTT; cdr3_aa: CASSLWQSSGEKLFF
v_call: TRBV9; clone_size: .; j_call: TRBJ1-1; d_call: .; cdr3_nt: TGTGCCAGCAGCGTAGAGGGGCCGCCAAGAGCGAACACTGAAGCTTTCTTT; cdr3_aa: CASSVEGPPRANTEAFF
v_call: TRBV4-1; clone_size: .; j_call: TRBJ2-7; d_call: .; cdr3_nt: TGCGCCAGCAGCCAGACCGGGAAGCCCTACGAGCAGTACTTC; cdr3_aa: CASSQTGKPYEQYF
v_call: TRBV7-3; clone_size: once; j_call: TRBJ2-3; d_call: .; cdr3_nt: TGTGCCAGCAGCCAAAGCGGTAGCACAGATACGCAGTATTTT; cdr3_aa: CASSQSGSTDTQYF
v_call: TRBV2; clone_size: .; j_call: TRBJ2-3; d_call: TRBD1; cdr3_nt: TGTGCCAGCAGTGAAGGGGACAGGGTTGAGGATACGCAGTATTTT; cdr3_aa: CASSEGDRVEDTQYF
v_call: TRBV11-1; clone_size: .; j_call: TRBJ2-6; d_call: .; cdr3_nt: TGTGCCAGCGGGACAACTGGGGCCAACGTCCTGACTTTC; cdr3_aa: CASGTTGANVLTF
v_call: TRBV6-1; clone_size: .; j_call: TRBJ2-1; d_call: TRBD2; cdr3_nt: TGTGCCAGCAGTGAACCCAGTATAGCGGGGAGCTCCTACAATGAGCAGTTCTTC; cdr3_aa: CASSEPSIAGSSYNEQFF
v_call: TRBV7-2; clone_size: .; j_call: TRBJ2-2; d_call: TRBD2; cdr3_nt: TGTGCCAGCAGCTCGACTAGCGGGGCCCTAGTGGAGCTGTTTTTT; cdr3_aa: CASSSTSGALVELFF
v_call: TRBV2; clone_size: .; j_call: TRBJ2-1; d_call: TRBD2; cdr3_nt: TGTGCCAGCATCTCTCCGGGGGAGGGCTACAATGAGCAGTTCTTC; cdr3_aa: CASISPGEGYNEQFF
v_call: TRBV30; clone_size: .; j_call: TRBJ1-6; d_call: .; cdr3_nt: TGTGCCTGGATCGAGGGGGGGGTATCACCCCTCCACTTT; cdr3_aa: CAWIEGGVSPLHF
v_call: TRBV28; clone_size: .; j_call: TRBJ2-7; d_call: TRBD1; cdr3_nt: TGTGCCAGCAGTGCCCTCGGGACAGGGGCTACCTACGAGCAGTACTTC; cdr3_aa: CASSALGTGATYEQYF
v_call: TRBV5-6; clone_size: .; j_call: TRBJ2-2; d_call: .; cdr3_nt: TGTGCCAGCAGCCGACCGGGGACCGGGGAGCTGTTTTTT; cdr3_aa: CASSRPGTGELFF
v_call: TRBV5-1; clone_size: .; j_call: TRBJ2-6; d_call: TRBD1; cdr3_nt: TGCGCCAGCAGGTTCCGGGACAGGGCGATCTCTGGGGCCAACGTCCTGACTTTC; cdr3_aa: CASRFRDRAISGANVLTF
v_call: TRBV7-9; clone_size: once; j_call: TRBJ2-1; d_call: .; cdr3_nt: TGTGCCAGCAGCTTGGGTGGCGGGTCCTACAATGAGCAGTTCTTC; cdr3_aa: CASSLGGGSYNEQFF
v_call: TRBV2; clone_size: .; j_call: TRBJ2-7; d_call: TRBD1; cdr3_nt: TGTGCCAGCAGGGGACAGGGTCCCTACGAGCAGTACTTC; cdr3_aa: CASRGQGPYEQYF
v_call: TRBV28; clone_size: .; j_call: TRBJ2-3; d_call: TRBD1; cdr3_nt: TGTGCCAGCAGTTCTCCCGGGACAGGGCAGAGAGATACGCAGTATTTT; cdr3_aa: CASSSPGTGQRDTQYF
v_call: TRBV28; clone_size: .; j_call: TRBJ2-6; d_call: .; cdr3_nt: TGTGCCAGCAGTTTATGGGGCCGTAGCTCTGGGGCCAACGTCCTGACTTTC; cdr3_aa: CASSLWGRSSGANVLTF